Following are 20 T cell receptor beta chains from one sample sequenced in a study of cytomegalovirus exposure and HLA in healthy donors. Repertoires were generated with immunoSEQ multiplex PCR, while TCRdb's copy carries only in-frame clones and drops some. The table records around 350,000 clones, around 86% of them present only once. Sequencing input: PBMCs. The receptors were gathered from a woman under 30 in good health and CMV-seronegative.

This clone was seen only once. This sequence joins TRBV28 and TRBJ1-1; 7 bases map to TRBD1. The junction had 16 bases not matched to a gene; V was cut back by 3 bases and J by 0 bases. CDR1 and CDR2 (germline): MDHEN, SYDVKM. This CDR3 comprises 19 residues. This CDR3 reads CASSFLFSLGQVMNTEAFF. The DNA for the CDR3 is TGTGCCAGCAGTTTCCTCTTTTCACTCGGACAGGTCATGAACACTGAAGCTTTCTTT.

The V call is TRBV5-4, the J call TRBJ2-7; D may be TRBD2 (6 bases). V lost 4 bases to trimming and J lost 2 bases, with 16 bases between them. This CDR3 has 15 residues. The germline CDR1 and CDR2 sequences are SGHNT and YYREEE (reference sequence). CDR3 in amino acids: CASSPGVGGAYEQYF. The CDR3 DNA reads TGTGCCAGCAGCCCCGGTGTAGGAGGGGCCTACGAGCAGTACTTC. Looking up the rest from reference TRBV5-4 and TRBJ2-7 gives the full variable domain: ETGVTQSPTHLIKTRGQQVTLRCSSQSGHNTVSWYQQALGQGPQFIFQYYREEENGRGNFPPRFSGLQFPNYSSELNVNALELDDSALYLCASSPGVGGAYEQYFGPGTRLTVT.

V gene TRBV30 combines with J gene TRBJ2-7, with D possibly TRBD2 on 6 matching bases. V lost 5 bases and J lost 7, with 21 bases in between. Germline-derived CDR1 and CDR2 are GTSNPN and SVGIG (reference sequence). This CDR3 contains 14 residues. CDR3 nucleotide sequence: TGTGCCTGGGCCCCGTTCCGGGAGATTGGGGAGCAGTACTTC. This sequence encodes CAWAPFREIGEQYF.

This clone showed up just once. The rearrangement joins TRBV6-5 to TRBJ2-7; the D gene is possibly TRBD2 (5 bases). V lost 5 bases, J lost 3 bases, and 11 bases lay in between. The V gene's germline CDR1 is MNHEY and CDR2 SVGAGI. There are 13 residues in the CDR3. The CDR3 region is CASSSGGIYEQYF. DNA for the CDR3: TGTGCCAGCAGTAGCGGCGGCATCTACGAGCAGTACTTC.

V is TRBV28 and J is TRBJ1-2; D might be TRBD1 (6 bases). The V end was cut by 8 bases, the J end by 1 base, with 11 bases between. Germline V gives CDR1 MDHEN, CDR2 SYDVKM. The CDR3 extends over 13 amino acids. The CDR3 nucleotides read TGTGCCAGCGGTATAGGGGGTAACTATGGCTACACCTTC. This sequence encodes CASGIGGNYGYTF.

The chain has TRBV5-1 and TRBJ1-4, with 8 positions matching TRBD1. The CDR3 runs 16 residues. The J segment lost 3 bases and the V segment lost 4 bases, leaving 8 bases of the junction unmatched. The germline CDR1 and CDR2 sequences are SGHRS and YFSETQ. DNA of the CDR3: TGCGCCAGCAGCGGTGGTATGGGACAGGCTAATGAAAAACTGTTTTTT. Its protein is CASSGGMGQANEKLFF.

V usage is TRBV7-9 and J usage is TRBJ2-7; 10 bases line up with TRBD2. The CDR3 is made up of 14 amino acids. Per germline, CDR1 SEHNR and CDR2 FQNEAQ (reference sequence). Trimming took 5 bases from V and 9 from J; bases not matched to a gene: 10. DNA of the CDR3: TGTGCCAGCAGCCCTCCTAGCGGGGGCCGGGGGCAGTACTTC. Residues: CASSPPSGGRGQYF.

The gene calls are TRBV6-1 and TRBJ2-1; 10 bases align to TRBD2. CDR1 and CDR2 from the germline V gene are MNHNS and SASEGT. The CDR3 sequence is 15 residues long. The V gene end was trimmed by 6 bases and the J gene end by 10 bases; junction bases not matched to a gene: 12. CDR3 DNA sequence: TGTGCCAGCAGCCTCCTAGCGGGGGCTTCCCGAGAGCAGTTCTTC. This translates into CASSLLAGASREQFF.

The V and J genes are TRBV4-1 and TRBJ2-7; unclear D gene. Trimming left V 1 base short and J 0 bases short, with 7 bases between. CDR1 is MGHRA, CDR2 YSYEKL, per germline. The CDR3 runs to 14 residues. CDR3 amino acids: CASSQVTGSYEQYF. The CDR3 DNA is TGCGCCAGCAGCCAAGTGACGGGCTCCTACGAGCAGTACTTC.

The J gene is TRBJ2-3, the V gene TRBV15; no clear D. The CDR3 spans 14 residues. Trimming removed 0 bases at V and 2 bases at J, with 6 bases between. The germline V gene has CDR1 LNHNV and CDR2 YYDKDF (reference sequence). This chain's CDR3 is CATSRDWPTDTQYF. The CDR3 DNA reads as TGTGCCACCAGCAGAGATTGGCCCACAGATACGCAGTATTTT.

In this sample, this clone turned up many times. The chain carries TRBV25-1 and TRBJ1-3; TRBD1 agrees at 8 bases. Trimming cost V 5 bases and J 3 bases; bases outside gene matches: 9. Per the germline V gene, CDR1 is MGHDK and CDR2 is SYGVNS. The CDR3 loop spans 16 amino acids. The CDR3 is CASSSSTGADGNTIYF. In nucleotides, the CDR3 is TGTGCCAGCAGTAGTTCGACAGGGGCGGATGGAAACACCATATATTTT. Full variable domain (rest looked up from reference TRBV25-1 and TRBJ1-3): EADIYQTPRYLVIGTGKKITLECSQTMGHDKMYWYQQDPGMELHLIHYSYGVNSTEKGDLSSESTVSRIRTEHFPLTLESARPSHTSQYLCASSSSTGADGNTIYFGEGSWLTVV.

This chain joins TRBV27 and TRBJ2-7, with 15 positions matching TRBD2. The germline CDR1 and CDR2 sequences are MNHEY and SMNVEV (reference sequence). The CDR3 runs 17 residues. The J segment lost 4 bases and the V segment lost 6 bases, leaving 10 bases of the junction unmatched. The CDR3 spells CASRPGLAGGGAYEQYF. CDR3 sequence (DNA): TGTGCCAGCAGACCGGGACTAGCGGGAGGAGGGGCATACGAGCAGTACTTC.

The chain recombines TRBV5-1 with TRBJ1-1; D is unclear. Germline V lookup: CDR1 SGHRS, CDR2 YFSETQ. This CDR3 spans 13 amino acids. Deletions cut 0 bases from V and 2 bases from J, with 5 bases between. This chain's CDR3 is CASSLVSNTEAFF. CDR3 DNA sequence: TGCGCCAGCAGCTTGGTTTCTAACACTGAAGCTTTCTTT.

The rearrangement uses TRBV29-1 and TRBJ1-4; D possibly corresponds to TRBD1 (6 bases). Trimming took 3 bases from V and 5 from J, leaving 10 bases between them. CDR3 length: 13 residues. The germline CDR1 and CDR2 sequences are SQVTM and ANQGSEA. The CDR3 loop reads CSVETGRNEKLFF. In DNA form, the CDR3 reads TGCAGCGTTGAGACAGGTCGAAATGAAAAACTGTTTTTT.

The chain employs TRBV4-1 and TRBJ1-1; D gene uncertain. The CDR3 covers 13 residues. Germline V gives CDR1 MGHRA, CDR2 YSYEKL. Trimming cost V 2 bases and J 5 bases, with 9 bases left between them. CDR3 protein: CASSQSGSTEAFF. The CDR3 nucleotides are TGCGCCAGCAGCCAATCGGGTTCGACTGAAGCTTTCTTT.

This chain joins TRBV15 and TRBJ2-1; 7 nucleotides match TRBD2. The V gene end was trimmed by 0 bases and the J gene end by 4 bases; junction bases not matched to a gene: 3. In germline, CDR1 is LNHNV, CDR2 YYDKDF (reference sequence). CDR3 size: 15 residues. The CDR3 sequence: CATSRDPAGYNEQFF. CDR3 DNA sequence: TGTGCCACCAGCAGAGATCCAGCGGGGTACAATGAGCAGTTCTTC.

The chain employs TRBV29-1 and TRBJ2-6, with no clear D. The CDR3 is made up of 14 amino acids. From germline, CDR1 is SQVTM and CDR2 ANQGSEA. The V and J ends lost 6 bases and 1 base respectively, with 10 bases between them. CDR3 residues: CSVSFNSGANVLTF. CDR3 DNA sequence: TGCAGCGTCTCCTTTAATTCTGGGGCCAACGTCCTGACTTTC.

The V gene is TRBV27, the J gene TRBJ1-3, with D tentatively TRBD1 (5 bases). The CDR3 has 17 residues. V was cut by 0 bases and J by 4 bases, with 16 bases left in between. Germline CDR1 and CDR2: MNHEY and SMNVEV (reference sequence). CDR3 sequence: CASSLSKGAASGNTIYF. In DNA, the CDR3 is TGTGCCAGCAGTTTATCGAAAGGGGCGGCCTCAGGAAACACCATATATTTT.

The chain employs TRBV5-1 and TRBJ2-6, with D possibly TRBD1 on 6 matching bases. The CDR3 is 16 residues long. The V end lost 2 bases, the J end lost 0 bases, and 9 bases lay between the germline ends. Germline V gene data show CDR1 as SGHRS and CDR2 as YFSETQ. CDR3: CASSLGQPSGANVLTF. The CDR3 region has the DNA TGCGCCAGCAGCTTAGGACAGCCCTCTGGGGCCAACGTCCTGACTTTC.

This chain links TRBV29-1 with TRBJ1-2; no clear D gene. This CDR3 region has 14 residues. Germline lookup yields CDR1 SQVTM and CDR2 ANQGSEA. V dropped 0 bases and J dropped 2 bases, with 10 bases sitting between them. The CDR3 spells CSVEDWSGNYGYTF. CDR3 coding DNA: TGCAGCGTTGAAGATTGGTCGGGGAACTATGGCTACACCTTC.